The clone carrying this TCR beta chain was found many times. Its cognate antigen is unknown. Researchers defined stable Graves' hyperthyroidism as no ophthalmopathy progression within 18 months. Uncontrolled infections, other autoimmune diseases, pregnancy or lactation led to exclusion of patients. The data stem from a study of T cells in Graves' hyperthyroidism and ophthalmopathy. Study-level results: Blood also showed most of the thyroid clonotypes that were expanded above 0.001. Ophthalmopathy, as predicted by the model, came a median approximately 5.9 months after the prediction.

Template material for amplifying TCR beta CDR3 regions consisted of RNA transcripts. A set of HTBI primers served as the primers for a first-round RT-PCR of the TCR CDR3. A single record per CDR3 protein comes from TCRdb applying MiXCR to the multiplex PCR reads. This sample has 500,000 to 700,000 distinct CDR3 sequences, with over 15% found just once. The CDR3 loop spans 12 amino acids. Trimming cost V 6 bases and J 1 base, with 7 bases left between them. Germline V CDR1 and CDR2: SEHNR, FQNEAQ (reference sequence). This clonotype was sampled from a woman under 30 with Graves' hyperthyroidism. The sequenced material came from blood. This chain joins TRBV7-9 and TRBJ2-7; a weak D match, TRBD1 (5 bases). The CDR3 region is CASSWTSYEQYF. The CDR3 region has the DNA TGTGCCAGCAGTTGGACATCCTACGAGCAGTACTTC.